Each of the 8 T cell receptor beta chains below was sequenced from the same sample in a study of blood T cell repertoires in COVID-19. Data came from immunoSEQ multiplex PCR; TCRdb stores just in-frame clones and leaves some out. The sample lists about 160,000 clones, roughly 80% seen once, with approximately 8% in the top ten. The sample taken for sequencing was PBMCs or T cells enriched from blood (not recorded which). The receptors stem from a woman between 45 and 60 years old who had recovered from COVID-19.

This chain connects TRBV6-5 to TRBJ1-5; 8 bases agree with TRBD1. This CDR3 is 15 amino acids long. From germline, CDR1 is MNHEY and CDR2 SVGAGI. The J segment lost 6 bases and the V segment lost 2 bases, leaving 6 bases of the junction unmatched. The CDR3 is CASSYDRGLGQPQHF. CDR3 in DNA: TGTGCCAGCAGTTACGACAGGGGTCTAGGTCAGCCCCAGCATTTT.

As for this clone: Other DNA sequences in this specimen translate into the identical CDR3. The chain uses TRBV3-1 (or the pseudogene TRBV3-2) and TRBJ1-1; D possibly corresponds to TRBD1 (5 bases). The V and J ends lost 1 base and 5 bases respectively, with 11 bases between them. The CDR3 has 14 amino acids. Germline CDR1 reads LGHDT; CDR2 reads YNNKEL (reference sequence). CDR3 residues: CASSQVGGVTEAFF. The CDR3 DNA sequence: TGTGCCAGCAGCCAAGTTGGAGGGGTTACTGAAGCTTTCTTT.

This chain links TRBV29-1 with TRBJ2-1, with D possibly being TRBD1 (6 bases). Germline lookup yields CDR1 SQVTM and CDR2 ANQGSEA. The V gene lost 6 bases and the J gene lost 6 bases, with 18 bases spanning the gap. This CDR3 contains 14 residues. CDR3 nucleotides: TGCAGCGTCGCCCCTCAGACAGGCCCCAATGAGCAGTTCTTC. The encoded protein is CSVAPQTGPNEQFF.

V and J are TRBV27 and TRBJ2-7, with D perhaps matching TRBD2 (5 bases). This CDR3 is built from 15 residues. Germline CDR1 MNHEY, CDR2 SMNVEV (reference sequence). V was pared by 5 bases and J by 0 bases, with 14 bases between. CDR3 protein: CASSPQDSSSYEQYF. CDR3 sequence (DNA): TGTGCCAGCAGTCCTCAGGACTCGAGCTCCTACGAGCAGTACTTC.

There are a few counts of this clone. J is TRBJ1-3 and V is TRBV7-6, with a possible D match to TRBD1 (5 bases). The germline V and J ends were trimmed by 5 bases and 4 bases, with 15 bases remaining between them. Per the germline V gene, CDR1 is SGHVS and CDR2 is FNYEAQ. This CDR3 comprises 15 residues. As DNA, the CDR3 is TGTGCCAGCAGCCCAAACCAGGGTCTCGGAAACACCATATATTTT. The encoded protein is CASSPNQGLGNTIYF.

The J gene is TRBJ2-2, the V gene TRBV27, with a tentative D call TRBD2 (6 bases). CDR1 is MNHEY and CDR2 is SMNVEV in the germline V gene (reference sequence). The V end lost 5 bases, the J end lost 5 bases, and 15 bases lay between the germline ends. CDR3 length: 15 residues. Written as DNA, the CDR3 is TGTGCCAGCAGTCCCTGGCGGGATAGGACCGGGGAGCTGTTTTTT. Amino acids: CASSPWRDRTGELFF.

The CDR3 loop reads CASSLRGVGPGAQYF. The CDR3 bases are TGTGCCAGCAGCTTACGGGGGGTCGGCCCAGGGGCCCAGTACTTC. The rearrangement links TRBV11-2 to TRBJ2-5, with D possibly TRBD2 on 7 matching bases. The V and J ends lost 2 bases and 9 bases respectively, with 19 bases between them. The CDR3 is 15 amino acids. The germline gives CDR1 SGHAT, CDR2 FQNNGV.

This clone appeared once. CDR3 DNA: TGTGCCAGCACCCTCAGCGGGGGTCAGCCCCAGCATTTT. Translating it yields CASTLSGGQPQHF. The gene calls are TRBV7-2 and TRBJ1-5, with TRBD1 as a possible D gene (5 bases). The V and J ends lost 7 bases and 6 bases respectively, with 13 bases between them. This CDR3 has 13 residues. The germline V gene has CDR1 SGHTA and CDR2 FQGNSA.